The 28 T cell receptor beta chains presented below share a single source sample, sequenced in a study of T cell responses to AZD1222 COVID-19 vaccine. Using immunoSEQ multiplex PCR, the repertoire was profiled, and TCRdb retains in-frame clones only, with some absent. The sample records 100,000 to 150,000 clones, approximately 83% being singletons. Sequencing was performed on peripheral blood, taken on day 0 of AZD1222 vaccination. These receptors all come from an adult in good health.

The V and J genes are TRBV9 and TRBJ2-2; TRBD2 agrees at 7 bases. Trimming removed 5 bases from V and 4 bases from J; junction bases left unmatched: 8. Germline CDR1 reads SGDLS; CDR2 reads YYNGEE. The CDR3 is 15 residues long. Here the CDR3 DNA reads TGTGCCAGCAGTACCGGCGGGGGAGGCACCGGGGAGCTGTTTTTT. It encodes CASSTGGGGTGELFF.

The V and J genes are TRBV4-2 and TRBJ1-6; D is perhaps TRBD1 (5 bases). CDR1 and CDR2 from the germline V gene are LGHNA and YNFKEQ. This CDR3 comprises 15 residues. V shed 0 bases and J shed 14 bases, with 17 bases lying between them. The CDR3 coding sequence is TGTGCCAGCAGCCAAGAAATTTATGAGGGGTCTGCCCTCCACTTT. Amino acids: CASSQEIYEGSALHF.

J is TRBJ2-1 and V is TRBV7-2; no clear D. This CDR3 comprises 16 residues. V gave up 1 base and J gave up 4 bases, with 14 bases separating them. The germline CDR1 and CDR2 sequences are SGHTA and FQGNSA. The CDR3 sequence is CASSLEGGRRYNEQFF. The CDR3, as DNA: TGTGCCAGCAGCTTAGAAGGTGGGCGGAGATACAATGAGCAGTTCTTC.

This clone appeared a single time. The rearrangement uses TRBV5-4 and TRBJ1-2, with 10 bases aligning to TRBD1. Germline values: CDR1 SGHNT, CDR2 YYREEE (reference sequence). V was clipped by 7 bases and J by 2 bases; unmatched bases: 5. CDR3 length equals 14 residues. The CDR3 nucleotides read TGTGCCAGCTCTGGACAGGGGGTAAACTATGGCTACACCTTC. Protein: CASSGQGVNYGYTF.

The rearrangement joins TRBV19 to TRBJ2-1, with 9 bases that match TRBD2. The CDR3 has 14 amino acids. The germline V gene has CDR1 LNHDA and CDR2 SQIVND (reference sequence). The V and J ends lost 4 bases and 6 bases, in that order; junction bases with no gene match: 4. DNA for the CDR3: TGTGCCAGTAGTAGCGGGAGGGCACTCAATGAGCAGTTCTTC. It translates to CASSSGRALNEQFF.

The genes are TRBV28 and TRBJ2-7; 10 bases map to TRBD2. The ends lost 3 bases at V and 2 bases at J; junction bases unmatched: 7. The CDR3 contains 16 residues. From germline, CDR1 is MDHEN and CDR2 SYDVKM. CDR3: CASSFGLAELTYEQYF. In nucleotides, the CDR3 is TGTGCCAGCAGTTTTGGACTAGCGGAGCTGACCTACGAGCAGTACTTC.

V gene TRBV9 combines with J gene TRBJ1-1; possibly TRBD1 for D (5 bases). CDR3 length: 14 residues. Looked up from germline, CDR1 is SGDLS and CDR2 is YYNGEE. V lost 0 bases and J 2 bases, leaving 8 bases between the germline ends. CDR3 bases: TGTGCCAGCAGCGTAGAGGGGACCAACACTGAAGCTTTCTTT. The encoded protein is CASSVEGTNTEAFF.

This clone has a single count. The rearrangement joins TRBV6-1 to TRBJ1-1; D is unresolved. The ends were cut back, 2 bases at V and 3 bases at J, with 19 bases in the middle. Germline V lookup: CDR1 MNHNS, CDR2 SASEGT. CDR3 size: 17 residues. CDR3 bases: TGTGCCAGCAGTGAACATTTGGAAAAATCTGGGGACACTGAAGCTTTCTTT. Protein product: CASSEHLEKSGDTEAFF.

The chain employs TRBV2 and TRBJ2-1, with TRBD2 matching over 11 bases. The V gene's germline CDR1 is SNHLY and CDR2 FYNNEI. V was pared by 4 bases and J by 6 bases, with 14 bases of the junction left unmatched. CDR3 length equals 18 residues. CDR3 in amino acids: CASSGSSLAGGPVNEQFF. CDR3 in DNA: TGTGCCAGCAGTGGGAGCTCGTTAGCGGGGGGGCCGGTCAATGAGCAGTTCTTC.

The CDR3 DNA follows: TGTGCCAGCAGCCAAGAGACGGGAGGGCCCCACGAGCAGTACTTC. Translation: CASSQETGGPHEQYF. This rearrangement joins TRBV3-1 (or the pseudogene TRBV3-2) to TRBJ2-7; 8 bases line up with TRBD2. The CDR3 totals 15 residues. Germline CDR1 reads LGHDT; CDR2 reads YNNKEL (reference sequence). V was pared by 0 bases and J by 5 bases, with 6 bases of the junction left unmatched.

The chain employs TRBV7-9 and TRBJ2-7, with unresolved D. CDR3 size: 14 residues. Germline CDR1 SEHNR, CDR2 FQNEAQ (reference sequence). Trimming took off 5 bases at V and 0 bases at J, with 11 bases between the two ends. Here the CDR3 reads CASSTPTNSYEQYF. In nucleotides, the CDR3 is TGTGCCAGCAGCACCCCCACTAACTCCTACGAGCAGTACTTC.

The chain has TRBV3-1 (or the pseudogene TRBV3-2) and TRBJ2-1, with D hard to call. Trimming stripped 0 bases from V and 10 bases from J, with 13 bases between. This CDR3 contains 14 residues. The V gene's germline CDR1 is LGHDT and CDR2 YNNKEL (reference sequence). CDR3 coding DNA: TGTGCCAGCAGCCAAGATCCGCGAACCCCGGAGCAGTTCTTC. Its protein is CASSQDPRTPEQFF.

This clone was observed many times. This chain uses TRBV30 with TRBJ2-7; TRBD2 matches 12 bases. This CDR3 has 14 amino acids. The V and J ends lost 0 bases and 12 bases, in that order; junction bases with no gene match: 9. Germline V gives CDR1 GTSNPN, CDR2 SVGIG (reference sequence). CDR3 region: CAWSVLAGGMSAYF. The CDR3 nucleotides are TGTGCCTGGAGTGTTCTAGCGGGAGGGATGAGCGCGTACTTC.

The rearrangement joins TRBV19 to TRBJ2-7; D is perhaps TRBD1 (6 bases). Germline values: CDR1 LNHDA, CDR2 SQIVND (reference sequence). V was trimmed by 7 bases and J by 4 bases, leaving 17 bases between them. This CDR3 has 14 amino acids. The CDR3 DNA is TGTGCCAGTAACCCCCGGGACACCTCATACGAGCAGTACTTC. Its protein is CASNPRDTSYEQYF.

The chain couples TRBV2 to TRBJ1-5, with TRBD1 matching 8 bases. The CDR3 length is 15 residues. V was pared by 4 bases and J by 2 bases, with 4 bases of the junction left unmatched. CDR1 is SNHLY and CDR2 is FYNNEI in the germline V gene. For the CDR3, the DNA is TGTGCCAGCAGTGGAGGGGGACAGGGCAATCAGCCCCAGCATTTT. Its translation is CASSGGGQGNQPQHF.

This clone was counted between two and nine times. This chain links TRBV9 with TRBJ2-1; 13 bases are a match to TRBD2. The CDR3 extends over 16 amino acids. V lost 3 bases to trimming and J lost 8 bases; unmatched junction nucleotides: 8. In germline, CDR1 is SGDLS, CDR2 YYNGEE. CDR3 coding DNA: TGTGCCAGCAGCGATGAACTAGCGGGAGGGCCGGATGAGCAGTTCTTC. Amino acid sequence: CASSDELAGGPDEQFF.

J is TRBJ2-7 and V is TRBV14; D gene uncertain. V was trimmed by 0 bases and J by 2 bases, leaving 11 bases between them. In germline, CDR1 is SGHDN, CDR2 FVKESK. CDR3 length: 15 residues. The CDR3 sequence is CASSQDLAATYEQYF. CDR3 coding DNA: TGTGCCAGCAGCCAAGATCTCGCGGCTACCTACGAGCAGTACTTC.

The chain carries TRBV6-5 and TRBJ1-1; D is ambiguous. Germline CDR1 and CDR2: MNHEY and SVGAGI. The V end was cut by 2 bases, the J end by 3 bases, with 10 bases between. The CDR3 contains 14 residues. The CDR3 nucleotides are TGTGCCAGCAGTTACCCCATCGGGGACACTGAAGCTTTCTTT. Translated: CASSYPIGDTEAFF.

V usage is TRBV7-8 and J usage is TRBJ2-5; 14 positions agree with TRBD2. Trimming removed 5 bases from V and 5 bases from J; junction bases left unmatched: 10. The CDR3 runs to 17 residues. Germline CDR1 is SGHVS and CDR2 is FQNEAQ. CDR3 sequence reads: CASSPEGLAGVWETQYF. Here the CDR3 DNA reads TGTGCCAGCAGCCCAGAGGGACTAGCGGGAGTCTGGGAGACCCAGTACTTC.

The V call is TRBV19, the J call TRBJ2-1; 12 bases are shared with TRBD2. Germline V gene data show CDR1 as LNHDA and CDR2 as SQIVND (reference sequence). The V and J ends lost 3 bases and 9 bases, in that order; junction bases with no gene match: 6. There are 15 residues in the CDR3. The CDR3 sequence is CASSIPSGGASEQFF. As DNA, the CDR3 is TGTGCCAGTAGTATCCCTAGCGGGGGGGCAAGTGAGCAGTTCTTC.

The genes are TRBV5-5 and TRBJ2-5; TRBD2 agrees at 12 bases. The CDR3 spans 16 residues. Looked up from germline, CDR1 is SGHKS and CDR2 is YYEKEE (reference sequence). V trimming: 1 base; J trimming: 5 bases; junction bases outside the gene matches: 6. CDR3 DNA sequence: TGTGCCAGCAGCTTGTCGGCTAGCGGGAGGGTTGAGACCCAGTACTTC. As protein: CASSLSASGRVETQYF.

J is TRBJ2-5 and V is TRBV6-5; D possibly matches TRBD1 or TRBD2 (5 bases each). The CDR3 length is 16 residues. The V gene lost 0 bases and the J gene lost 5 bases, with 16 bases spanning the gap. In germline, CDR1 is MNHEY, CDR2 SVGAGI. The chain's CDR3 is CASSYSGREFGETQYF. CDR3 DNA: TGTGCCAGCAGTTACTCAGGCAGGGAGTTTGGGGAGACCCAGTACTTC.

The chain joins TRBV28 to TRBJ2-1; TRBD1 matches 9 bases. The germline V gene encodes CDR1 MDHEN and CDR2 SYDVKM. Unmatched junction bases numbered 12, after V lost 6 bases and J lost 12 bases. This CDR3 region has 14 residues. CDR3 sequence reads: CASRNTGTGYRQFF. The CDR3 bases are TGTGCCAGCAGGAATACCGGGACAGGGTATCGGCAGTTCTTC.

The chain links TRBV9 to TRBJ1-1; maybe TRBD1 (6 bases). This CDR3 has 14 residues. Per germline, CDR1 SGDLS and CDR2 YYNGEE. V gave up 2 bases and J gave up 1 base, with 9 bases separating them. CDR3 region: CASSVTTGNTEAFF. DNA of the CDR3: TGTGCCAGCAGCGTCACGACAGGGAACACTGAAGCTTTCTTT.

The chain couples TRBV18 to TRBJ1-2, with TRBD1 as a possible D gene (5 bases). Trimming took 5 bases from V and 2 from J, leaving 12 bases between them. The germline gives CDR1 KGHSH, CDR2 LQKENI. The CDR3 totals 14 residues. This CDR3 is CASSSVGGNYGYTF. CDR3 in DNA: TGTGCCAGCTCATCCGTGGGGGGGAACTATGGCTACACCTTC.

The gene calls are TRBV19 and TRBJ2-3; 12 bases line up with TRBD2. Germline V gives CDR1 LNHDA, CDR2 SQIVND (reference sequence). This CDR3 is 15 amino acids long. V lost 3 bases, J lost 4 bases, and 2 bases stayed unmatched. CDR3 in DNA: TGTGCCAGTAGTATCTCTAGCGGGGGGGCAGATACGCAGTATTTT. Its translation: CASSISSGGADTQYF.

The rearrangement links TRBV5-1 to TRBJ1-1; D remains ambiguous. The CDR3 totals 19 residues. The ends were cut back, 0 bases at V and 1 base at J, with 22 bases in the middle. The germline CDR1 and CDR2 sequences are SGHRS and YFSETQ. The CDR3 region is CASSLGRTPLTTGNTEAFF. CDR3 DNA: TGCGCCAGCAGCTTGGGCCGGACCCCATTGACGACTGGGAACACTGAAGCTTTCTTT.

The rearrangement links TRBV2 to TRBJ2-7, with D unclear. CDR1 and CDR2 (germline): SNHLY, FYNNEI. Trimming left V 9 bases short and J 1 base short, with 16 bases between. The CDR3 loop spans 14 amino acids. CDR3 sequence (DNA): TGTGCCAGTCTGAAAATCGTCGGTTCCTACGAGCAGTACTTC. Translating it yields CASLKIVGSYEQYF.